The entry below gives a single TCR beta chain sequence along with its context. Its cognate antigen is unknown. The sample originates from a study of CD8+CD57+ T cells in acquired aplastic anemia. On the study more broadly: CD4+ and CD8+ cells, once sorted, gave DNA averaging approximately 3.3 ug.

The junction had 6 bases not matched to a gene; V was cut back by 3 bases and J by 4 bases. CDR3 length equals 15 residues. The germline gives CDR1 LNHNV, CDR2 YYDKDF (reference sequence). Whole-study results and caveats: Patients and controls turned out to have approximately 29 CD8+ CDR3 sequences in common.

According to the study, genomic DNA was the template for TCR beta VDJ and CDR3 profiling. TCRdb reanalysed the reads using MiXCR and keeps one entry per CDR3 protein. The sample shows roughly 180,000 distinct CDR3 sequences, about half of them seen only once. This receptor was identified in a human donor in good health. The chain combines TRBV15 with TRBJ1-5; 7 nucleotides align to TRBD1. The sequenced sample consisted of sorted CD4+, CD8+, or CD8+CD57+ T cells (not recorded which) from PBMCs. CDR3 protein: CATSSWGQSNQPQHF. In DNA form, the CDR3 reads TGTGCCACCAGCAGCTGGGGACAGTCGAATCAGCCCCAGCATTTT.